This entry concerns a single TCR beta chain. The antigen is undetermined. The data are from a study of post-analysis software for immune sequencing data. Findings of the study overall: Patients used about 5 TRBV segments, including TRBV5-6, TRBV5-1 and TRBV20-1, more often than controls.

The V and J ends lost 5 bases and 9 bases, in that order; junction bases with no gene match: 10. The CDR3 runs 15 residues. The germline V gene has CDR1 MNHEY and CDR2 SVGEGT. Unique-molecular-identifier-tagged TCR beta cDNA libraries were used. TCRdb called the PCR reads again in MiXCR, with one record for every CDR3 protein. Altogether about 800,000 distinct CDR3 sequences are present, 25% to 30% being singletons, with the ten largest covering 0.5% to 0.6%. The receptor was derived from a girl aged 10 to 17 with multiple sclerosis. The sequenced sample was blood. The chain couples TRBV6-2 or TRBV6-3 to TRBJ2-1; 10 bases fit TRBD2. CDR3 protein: CASSGRLAGVTEQFF. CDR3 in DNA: TGTGCCAGCAGTGGGCGGCTAGCGGGAGTGACTGAGCAGTTCTTC.